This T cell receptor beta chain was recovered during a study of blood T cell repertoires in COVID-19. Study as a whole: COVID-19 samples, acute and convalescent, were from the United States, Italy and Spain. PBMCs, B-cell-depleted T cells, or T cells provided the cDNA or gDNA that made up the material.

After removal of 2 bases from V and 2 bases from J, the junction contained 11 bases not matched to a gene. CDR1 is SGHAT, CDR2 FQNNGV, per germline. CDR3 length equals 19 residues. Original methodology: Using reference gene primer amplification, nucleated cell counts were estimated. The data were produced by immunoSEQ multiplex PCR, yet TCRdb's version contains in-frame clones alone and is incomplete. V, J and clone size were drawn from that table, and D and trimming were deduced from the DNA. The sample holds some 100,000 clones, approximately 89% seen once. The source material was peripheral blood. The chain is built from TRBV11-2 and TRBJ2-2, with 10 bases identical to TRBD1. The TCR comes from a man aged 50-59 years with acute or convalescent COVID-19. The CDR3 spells CASSLRFPGQGPNTGELFF. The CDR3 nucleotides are TGTGCCAGCAGCTTAAGATTCCCGGGACAGGGGCCAAACACCGGGGAGCTGTTTTTT. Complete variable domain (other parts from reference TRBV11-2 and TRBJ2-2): EAGVAQSPRYKIIEKRQSVAFWCNPISGHATLYWYQQILGQGPKLLIQFQNNGVVDDSQLPKDRFSAERLKGVDSTLKIQPAKLEDSAVYLCASSLRFPGQGPNTGELFFGEGSRLTVL.